The present T cell receptor beta chain was sequenced within a study of CD8+CD57+ T cells in acquired aplastic anemia. Study information: Mean DNA quantity obtained from sorted CD4+ and CD8+ cells was about 3.2 ug. Healthy donor sequencing depth: approximately 9.9 million CD4+, 11 million to 14 million CD8+ reads. Overall study findings and caveats: Patients and controls shared under 35 CD8+ CDR3 sequences, which appeared highly expressed in patients and within their immunodominant clones. The study found no significant CD8+ Simpson's diversity difference between patients and controls.

CDR3 and TCR beta VDJ profiling relied on a genomic DNA template. TCRdb processed the reads anew with MiXCR; each CDR3 protein has one entry. Of about 170,000 distinct CDR3 sequences detected, around 60% appear once; the ten largest clones hold 45%. The CDR3 sequence is 15 residues long. The junction had 6 bases not matched to a gene; V was cut back by 8 bases and J by 3 bases. Germline V gene sequence: CDR1 SNHLY, CDR2 FYNNEI. This clonotype was observed at least ten times. The antigen remains undetermined. Source material: sorted CD4+, CD8+, or CD8+CD57+ T cells (not recorded which) from PBMCs. V gene TRBV2 combines with J gene TRBJ2-7, with 14 bases aligning to TRBD2. This receptor was obtained from a human donor in good health. The CDR3 loop reads CASGLTSGGGYEQYF. The DNA for the CDR3 is TGTGCCAGCGGACTGACTAGCGGGGGGGGCTACGAGCAGTACTTC.